Listed below are T cell receptor beta chains from one sample, sequenced in a study of T cell repertoires in cytomegalovirus infection. These receptors' targets are unknown. Each CDR3 protein gets one entry after TCRdb re-called the reads with MiXCR. Among about 890,000 distinct CDR3 sequences listed, less than 35% were seen once. The source was cultured CD8+ T cells from PBMCs, collected from culture after CMV antigen stimulation. These TCRs come from a human donor in good health (CMV status not recorded). Some clones in this sample may be carry-over from other donors' samples. Each CDR3 is given with its conserved first and last residue. The D gene is left open where the match is weak. Clone size is given for some rows only: seen once, a few or many times, or a class if the clone is expanded.

d_gene	abundance	v_gene	j_gene	len	CDR3aa	CDR3nt
.	.	TRBV6-1	TRBJ1-5	19	CASSEARGRGLLSNQPQHF	TGTGCCAGCAGTGAAGCTAGGGGCAGGGGCTTACTTAGCAATCAGCCCCAGCATTTT
.	few	TRBV7-9	TRBJ1-2	12	CASSLGQTGYTF	TGTGCCAGCAGCTTAGGACAGACGGGCTACACCTTC
TRBD1	few	TRBV9	TRBJ2-3	15	CASTAWDREADTQYF	TGTGCCAGCACCGCCTGGGACAGGGAGGCGGATACGCAGTATTTT
.	.	TRBV4-1	TRBJ2-2	16	CASSQYLAANTGELFF	TGCGCCAGCAGCCAATATCTGGCAGCGAACACCGGGGAGCTGTTTTTT
.	few	TRBV29-1	TRBJ2-3	17	CSVEGPGSRLNTDTQYF	TGCAGCGTTGAAGGCCCCGGGAGCCGGTTAAACACAGATACGCAGTATTTT
TRBD1	.	TRBV19	TRBJ2-1	15	CASRTSGQGAGEQFF	TGTGCCAGTAGGACGTCGGGACAGGGGGCAGGGGAGCAGTTCTTC
TRBD1	few	TRBV24-1	TRBJ2-3	19	CATSDPYPGTALRTDTQYF	TGTGCCACCAGTGACCCTTACCCGGGGACAGCCTTACGCACAGATACGCAGTATTTT
TRBD2	.	TRBV7-9	TRBJ2-3	17	CASSPKTSGGHPDTQYF	TGTGCCAGCAGCCCGAAGACTAGCGGGGGGCACCCAGATACGCAGTATTTT
.	.	TRBV7-9	TRBJ1-2	15	CAKETVDLMHYGYTF	TGTGCCAAAGAGACAGTCGACCTTATGCACTATGGCTACACCTTC
.	few	TRBV27	TRBJ2-1	14	CASTSGSSYNEQFF	TGTGCCAGCACCTCGGGTAGCTCCTACAATGAGCAGTTCTTC
TRBD1	.	TRBV10-3	TRBJ1-2	15	CAISEPGQGAGGYTF	TGTGCCATCAGTGAACCGGGACAGGGGGCTGGTGGCTACACCTTC
.	once	TRBV6-8	TRBJ1-2	16	CASSSTSGRPLYSYTF	TGTGCCAGCAGTTCGACTTCGGGACGCCCTTTGTATAGCTACACCTTC
TRBD1	.	TRBV2	TRBJ2-1	14	CASRTTGWLNEQFF	TGTGCCAGCAGAACGACAGGGTGGTTGAATGAGCAGTTCTTC
.	.	TRBV7-9	TRBJ2-5	15	CASSLVAAGSETQYF	TGTGCCAGCAGCTTAGTGGCAGCTGGTTCAGAGACCCAGTACTTC
TRBD1	.	TRBV7-9	TRBJ1-2	13	CASSPDRGHGYTF	TGTGCCAGCAGCCCGGACAGGGGGCATGGCTACACCTTC
.	many	TRBV7-6	TRBJ1-1	14	CASSLEVQGTEAFF	TGTGCCAGCAGCTTAGAGGTTCAGGGCACTGAAGCTTTCTTT
.	many	TRBV7-2	TRBJ2-3	17	CASSSAQTGPSTDTQYF	TGTGCCAGCAGCTCAGCACAGACTGGACCTAGCACAGATACGCAGTATTTT
TRBD1	many	TRBV7-9	TRBJ2-2	17	CASSLAGQGANTGELFF	TGTGCCAGCAGCTTGGCAGGACAGGGCGCGAACACCGGGGAGCTGTTTTTT
TRBD2	.	TRBV29-1	TRBJ2-7	15	CSVELASGGSYEQYF	TGCAGCGTTGAACTGGCTAGCGGGGGGTCCTACGAGCAGTACTTC
.	few	TRBV7-8	TRBJ1-5	15	CASSLLTGSNQPQHF	TGTGCCAGCAGCTTACTTACTGGAAGCAATCAGCCCCAGCATTTT
.	.	TRBV9	TRBJ2-3	16	CASSVGGGAIKDTQYF	TGTGCCAGCAGCGTAGGCGGCGGGGCCATCAAGGATACGCAGTATTTT
.	.	TRBV13	TRBJ1-1	12	CASSPGDGEAFF	TGTGCCAGCAGCCCAGGGGACGGTGAAGCTTTCTTT
.	few	TRBV5-5	TRBJ2-7	13	CASSRDPAYEQYF	TGTGCCAGCAGCCGGGACCCCGCCTACGAGCAGTACTTC
TRBD1	many	TRBV12-3/TRBV12-4	TRBJ2-7	14	CASSLRDRFYEQYF	TGTGCCAGCAGTTTAAGGGACAGGTTCTACGAGCAGTACTTC
.	.	TRBV12-3/TRBV12-4	TRBJ1-1	13	CASSLPGVYEAFF	TGTGCCAGCAGTTTACCAGGCGTGTATGAAGCTTTCTTT
.	.	TRBV5-1	TRBJ1-5	12	CASSPRGLGLHF	TGCGCCAGCAGCCCCCGGGGCCTAGGGTTGCATTTT
TRBD1	many	TRBV12-3/TRBV12-4	TRBJ2-1	15	CASSLGETGKNEQFF	TGTGCCAGCAGTTTGGGTGAGACAGGGAAAAATGAGCAGTTCTTC
.	.	TRBV9	TRBJ1-1	14	CASSKKGGNTEAFF	TGTGCCAGCAGCAAAAAGGGGGGAAACACTGAAGCTTTCTTT
TRBD2	.	TRBV5-6	TRBJ2-1	15	CASRTGGLGMGEQFF	TGTGCCAGCAGAACCGGCGGACTAGGAATGGGTGAGCAGTTCTTC
TRBD2	.	TRBV6-8	TRBJ2-3	14	CASSYERGRDTQYF	TGTGCCAGCAGTTACGAGCGGGGTAGGGATACGCAGTATTTT
TRBD1	.	TRBV5-1	TRBJ1-1	15	CASSWARGPNTEAFF	TGCGCCAGCAGCTGGGCCAGGGGGCCGAACACTGAAGCTTTCTTT
.	.	TRBV6-6	TRBJ1-5	15	CASSQNLNSNQPQHF	TGTGCCAGCAGCCAAAACCTTAATAGCAATCAGCCCCAGCATTTT
.	.	TRBV19	TRBJ2-5	15	CASSTDQGMQETQYF	TGTGCCAGTAGTACAGATCAGGGGATGCAAGAGACCCAGTACTTC
.	.	TRBV2	TRBJ1-4	16	CASSDPFGGLLEKLFF	TGTGCCAGCAGTGACCCCTTCGGGGGCCTTTTGGAAAAACTGTTTTTT
TRBD2	few	TRBV19	TRBJ2-3	16	CASSPRPGPRGGTEYF	TGTGCCAGTAGTCCGCGCCCGGGACCCCGGGGGGGAACGGAGTATTTT
.	.	TRBV13	TRBJ1-4	14	CASSLRGINEKLFF	TGTGCCAGCAGCTTGAGAGGGATAAATGAAAAACTGTTTTTT
.	.	TRBV20-1	TRBJ2-3	18	CSARESAIAKTTEDTQYF	TGCAGTGCTAGAGAATCGGCGATAGCGAAAACGACAGAGGATACGCAGTATTTT
.	few	TRBV7-9	TRBJ2-3	17	CASSPQRLVGSTDTQYF	TGTGCCAGCAGCCCCCAACGGCTAGTGGGAAGCACAGATACGCAGTATTTT
.	few	TRBV27	TRBJ1-1	11	CASSGGVEAFF	TGTGCCAGCAGTGGGGGTGTTGAAGCTTTCTTT
TRBD1	few	TRBV27	TRBJ1-2	14	CASSLGTGFMDYTF	TGTGCCAGCAGTTTGGGGACAGGATTTATGGACTACACCTTC